One and the same sample provided the 27 T cell receptor beta chains below, sequenced in a study of blood T cell repertoires in COVID-19. Assay used: immunoSEQ multiplex PCR; TCRdb lists only in-frame clones, some missing. The sample yields a few hundred thousand clones, 80% to 90% seen once. Sequencing input: PBMCs or T cells enriched from blood (not recorded which). The receptors derive from a man aged 25 to 40 who had recovered from COVID-19.

A word on this clone: This specimen includes other DNA sequences encoding the same CDR3. The J gene is TRBJ2-1, the V gene TRBV2; no clear D gene. With 0 bases removed from V and 4 bases from J, the gap between germline ends came to 4 bases. Germline CDR1 reads SNHLY; CDR2 reads FYNNEI. The CDR3 extends over 13 amino acids. The CDR3 nucleotides are TGTGCCAGCAGTGAAGCCGGGTACAATGAGCAGTTCTTC. Translation gives CASSEAGYNEQFF. The full variable domain, rest sourced from reference TRBV2 and TRBJ2-1, is EPEVTQTPSHQVTQMGQEVILRCVPISNHLYFYWYRQILGQKVEFLVSFYNNEISEKSEIFDDQFSVERPDGSNFTLKIRSTKLEDSAMYFCASSEAGYNEQFFGPGTRLTVL.

V gene TRBV24-1 combines with J gene TRBJ2-7, with D possibly matching TRBD1 (6 bases). V lost 3 bases and J lost 3, with 11 bases in between. This CDR3 has 14 amino acids. Germline V gene data show CDR1 as KGHDR and CDR2 as SFDVKD. CDR3 amino acids: CATSDKTGIYEQYF. CDR3 DNA: TGTGCCACCAGTGATAAGACAGGAATCTACGAGCAGTACTTC.

The table lists this clone with a count of one. The chain is built from TRBV10-2 and TRBJ2-2; tentatively, D is TRBD1 (6 bases). The V and J ends lost 6 bases and 4 bases respectively, with 21 bases between them. The germline CDR1 and CDR2 sequences are WSHSY and SAAADI. The CDR3 covers 17 residues. The CDR3 is CASRLRGGLTTTGELFF. In DNA, the CDR3 is TGCGCCAGCAGACTCAGGGGTGGACTGACGACCACCGGGGAGCTGTTTTTT.

The chain has TRBV14 and TRBJ2-2; TRBD2 matches 11 bases. CDR1 SGHDN and CDR2 FVKESK come from the germline V gene. V shed 3 bases, J shed 4 bases, and the junction held 10 bases outside the gene matches. The CDR3 totals 18 residues. Written as DNA, the CDR3 is TGTGCCAGCAGCCAGGCAAGACCGGGACTAGCGGTCACCGGGGAGCTGTTTTTT. It codes for CASSQARPGLAVTGELFF.

The V call is TRBV19, the J call TRBJ1-5; maybe TRBD1 (5 bases). CDR1 is LNHDA, CDR2 SQIVND, per germline (reference sequence). The CDR3 contains 16 residues. V was cut by 5 bases and J by 0 bases, with 14 bases left in between. CDR3 DNA: TGTGCCAGTAGTGACCAGGGCGCCTATAGCAATCAGCCCCAGCATTTT. This codes for CASSDQGAYSNQPQHF.

This sequence joins TRBV28 and TRBJ1-2; D may be TRBD1 (6 bases). This CDR3 spans 18 amino acids. CDR1 and CDR2 from the germline V gene are MDHEN and SYDVKM. Trimming removed 5 bases from V and 0 bases from J, with 22 bases in between. The CDR3 sequence is CASSTRGGRHQANYGYTF. CDR3 coding DNA: TGTGCCAGCAGTACCCGCGGGGGGCGACACCAAGCTAACTATGGCTACACCTTC.

V and J are TRBV11-3 and TRBJ2-7, with 7 bases that match TRBD1. Trimming removed 5 bases from V and 2 bases from J; junction bases left unmatched: 6. This CDR3 is 14 amino acids long. Per the germline V gene, CDR1 is SGHNT and CDR2 is YENEEA. For the CDR3, the DNA is TGTGCCAGCAGCCAGACAGGGCTTACCTACGAGCAGTACTTC. It codes for CASSQTGLTYEQYF.

This clone appeared once. The chain joins TRBV27 to TRBJ2-1; a possible D gene is TRBD2 (5 bases). V was cut by 3 bases and J by 6 bases, with 12 bases left in between. The CDR3 has 14 amino acids. CDR1 MNHEY and CDR2 SMNVEV come from the germline V gene (reference sequence). CDR3 protein: CASSFGIYGNEQFF. The CDR3 DNA follows: TGTGCCAGCAGTTTCGGGATATACGGCAATGAGCAGTTCTTC.

The chain recombines TRBV3-1 (or the pseudogene TRBV3-2) with TRBJ1-2; no firm D call. Germline V gives CDR1 LGHDT, CDR2 YNNKEL (reference sequence). Trimming removed 0 bases from V and 4 bases from J, with 9 bases in between. The CDR3 totals 14 residues. CDR3 sequence (DNA): TGTGCCAGCAGCCAAGATGACATCTCCTATGGCTACACCTTC. As protein: CASSQDDISYGYTF.

This clone showed up just once. The CDR3 region is CASSEPRRDWGYTF. CDR3 DNA sequence: TGTGCCAGCAGTGAACCTAGGAGGGACTGGGGCTACACCTTC. The V and J genes are TRBV28 and TRBJ1-2, with D perhaps TRBD1 (5 bases). From germline, CDR1 is MDHEN and CDR2 SYDVKM. The CDR3 is made up of 14 amino acids. V was trimmed by 5 bases and J by 8 bases, leaving 18 bases between them.

The chain uses TRBV2 and TRBJ2-3, with TRBD2 matching 11 bases. The CDR3 sequence is 13 residues long. Per germline, CDR1 SNHLY and CDR2 FYNNEI. Unmatched junction bases numbered 2, after V lost 8 bases and J lost 4 bases. CDR3 coding DNA: TGTGCCAGCGAACTAGCGGGGGCAGATACGCAGTATTTT. Its protein is CASELAGADTQYF. Drawing the rest from reference TRBV2 and TRBJ2-3, the complete variable domain is EPEVTQTPSHQVTQMGQEVILRCVPISNHLYFYWYRQILGQKVEFLVSFYNNEISEKSEIFDDQFSVERPDGSNFTLKIRSTKLEDSAMYFCASELAGADTQYFGPGTRLTVL.

This rearrangement joins TRBV10-3 to TRBJ1-4; TRBD1 agrees at 7 bases. In germline, CDR1 is ENHRY, CDR2 SYGVKD. The CDR3 extends over 16 amino acids. The V segment lost 10 bases and the J segment 7 bases; nucleotides outside the gene matches: 18. Written as DNA, the CDR3 is TGTGCCACCGGGACAGTTTCAGGCCGACAGTTTGAAAAACTGTTTTTT. Protein: CATGTVSGRQFEKLFF.

The chain links TRBV28 to TRBJ1-4; 8 nucleotides align to TRBD1. The CDR3 covers 18 residues. In germline, CDR1 is MDHEN, CDR2 SYDVKM. V dropped 5 bases and J dropped 0; count of bases not matched to a gene: 11. CDR3 amino acids: CASSPPGQGAATNEKLFF. The DNA for the CDR3 is TGTGCCAGCAGTCCCCCCGGGCAGGGGGCTGCAACTAATGAAAAACTGTTTTTT. The complete variable domain, with remaining parts taken from reference TRBV28 and TRBJ1-4, reads DVKVTQSSRYLVKRTGEKVFLECVQDMDHENMFWYRQDPGLGLRLIYFSYDVKMKEKGDIPEGYSVSREKKERFSLILESASTNQTSMYLCASSPPGQGAATNEKLFFGSGTQLSVL.

The chain recombines TRBV5-4 with TRBJ2-5; 7 nucleotides align to TRBD2. After removal of 2 bases from V and 0 bases from J, the junction contained 7 bases not matched to a gene. The CDR3 length is 16 residues. From germline, CDR1 is SGHNT and CDR2 YYREEE (reference sequence). The CDR3 DNA reads as TGTGCCAGCAGCTTACCTAGCGGAACGTACCAAGAGACCCAGTACTTC. Protein product: CASSLPSGTYQETQYF.

The genes are TRBV29-1 and TRBJ2-7; perhaps TRBD1 as D (7 bases). The V and J ends lost 7 bases and 1 base respectively, with 35 bases between them. The CDR3 has 20 residues. Germline assignment: CDR1 SQVTM and CDR2 ANQGSEA. This CDR3 reads CSAFPLNPPTGRICSYEQYF. The DNA of the CDR3 is TGCAGCGCCTTCCCCTTGAATCCCCCGACAGGGAGGATTTGTTCCTACGAGCAGTACTTC.

This clone appeared a few times. CDR3 amino acids: CASSEWTVQPQHF. Here the CDR3 DNA reads TGTGCCAGCAGTGAGTGGACAGTTCAGCCCCAGCATTTT. This chain joins TRBV6-1 and TRBJ1-5; a weak D match, TRBD1 (6 bases). The germline V gene encodes CDR1 MNHNS and CDR2 SASEGT. V dropped 3 bases and J dropped 6 bases, with 9 bases sitting between them. The CDR3 is 13 residues long.

The genes are TRBV6-5 and TRBJ2-7; TRBD1 agrees at 10 bases. The CDR3 is made up of 15 amino acids. Trimming removed 6 bases from V and 2 bases from J; junction bases left unmatched: 7. Germline CDR1 reads MNHEY; CDR2 reads SVGAGI. The chain's CDR3 is CASRKGTGDPYEQYF. The CDR3 DNA follows: TGTGCCAGCAGGAAAGGGACAGGGGACCCCTACGAGCAGTACTTC.

This chain joins TRBV7-2 and TRBJ1-6, with a possible D match to TRBD1 (6 bases). V lost 0 bases and J 9 bases, leaving 12 bases between the germline ends. The length of the CDR3 is 15 residues. CDR1 is SGHTA and CDR2 is FQGNSA in the germline V gene. CDR3 bases: TGTGCCAGCAGCTTAGCGACAGGCACTTCTTCACCCCTCCACTTT. It is translated as CASSLATGTSSPLHF.

The gene calls are TRBV6-5 and TRBJ1-1, with D hard to call. Germline V gene lookup returns CDR1 MNHEY and CDR2 SVGAGI. The V end lost 0 bases, the J end lost 4 bases, and 15 bases lay between the germline ends. This CDR3 has 16 amino acids. The CDR3: CASSYSGGIGGTEAFF. CDR3 sequence (DNA): TGTGCCAGCAGTTACTCTGGAGGGATCGGAGGCACTGAAGCTTTCTTT.

The genes are TRBV29-1 and TRBJ2-5, with no clear D. The CDR3 length is 13 residues. The germline V and J ends were trimmed by 4 bases and 9 bases, with 18 bases remaining between them. Germline CDR1 is SQVTM and CDR2 is ANQGSEA. As DNA, the CDR3 is TGCAGCGTTGTTACCCCCCGGTTTGCGGCCCAGTACTTC. This translates into CSVVTPRFAAQYF.

This clone was observed once. The chain recombines TRBV9 with TRBJ2-1; 8 positions match TRBD1. Germline loops: CDR1 SGDLS, CDR2 YYNGEE. The CDR3 is made up of 17 amino acids. J gave up 8 bases and V 6 bases, and 19 bases lay outside the gene matches. The CDR3 spells CASTPPGETGAPHEQFF. CDR3 DNA sequence: TGTGCCAGCACCCCCCCGGGCGAGACAGGGGCCCCCCATGAGCAGTTCTTC.

V usage is TRBV6-6 and J usage is TRBJ1-1, with 7 bases matching TRBD1. This CDR3 is built from 16 residues. The ends lost 5 bases at V and 5 bases at J; junction bases unmatched: 14. Germline lookup yields CDR1 MNHNY and CDR2 SVGAGI (reference sequence). This CDR3 reads CASSQTSGQTGTEAFF. CDR3 bases: TGTGCCAGCAGTCAGACATCGGGACAGACGGGTACTGAAGCTTTCTTT.

V and J are TRBV3-1 (or the pseudogene TRBV3-2) and TRBJ1-4; TRBD1 might be the D (6 bases). Germline CDR1 is LGHDT and CDR2 is YNNKEL (reference sequence). The CDR3 spans 15 residues. V was cut by 1 base and J by 5 bases, with 11 bases left in between. CDR3 DNA: TGTGCCAGCAGCCAAGCCACAGGGTACAATGAAAAACTGTTTTTT. It specifies CASSQATGYNEKLFF.

The J gene is TRBJ2-2, the V gene TRBV28, with D unclear. Germline CDR1 MDHEN, CDR2 SYDVKM. Trimming removed 6 bases from V and 4 bases from J, with 9 bases in between. The CDR3 totals 13 residues. CDR3 amino acids: CASSPPSTGELFF. The CDR3 DNA reads TGTGCCAGCAGCCCTCCTAGCACCGGGGAGCTGTTTTTT.

This chain uses TRBV10-1 with TRBJ2-7, with 9 bases lining up with TRBD2. This CDR3 is built from 13 residues. The trim removed 3 bases at V and 6 bases at J, leaving 3 bases unmatched. The germline gives CDR1 WNHNN, CDR2 SYGVQD (reference sequence). In nucleotides, the CDR3 is TGCGCCAGCAGTGATGCACTAGCGGGCGAGCAGTACTTC. As protein: CASSDALAGEQYF.

This rearrangement joins TRBV5-1 to TRBJ1-1; TRBD1 agrees at 9 bases. This CDR3 has 15 amino acids. CDR1 is SGHRS, CDR2 YFSETQ, per germline. Trimming removed 4 bases from V and 10 bases from J; junction bases left unmatched: 14. Here the CDR3 reads CASSQFPGQGIGAFF. The DNA of the CDR3 is TGCGCCAGCAGCCAATTTCCGGGACAGGGAATAGGAGCTTTCTTT.

As regards this clone: The sample contains more than one DNA sequence encoding this CDR3. V and J are TRBV7-9 and TRBJ2-7; 7 nucleotides agree with TRBD1. The V gene's germline CDR1 is SEHNR and CDR2 FQNEAQ (reference sequence). Trimming at V came to 4 bases and at J to 4 bases, leaving 7 bases not matched to a gene. The CDR3 contains 14 residues. The CDR3 is CASSSRDRDYEQYF. CDR3 sequence (DNA): TGTGCCAGCAGCTCCCGGGACAGAGATTACGAGCAGTACTTC.